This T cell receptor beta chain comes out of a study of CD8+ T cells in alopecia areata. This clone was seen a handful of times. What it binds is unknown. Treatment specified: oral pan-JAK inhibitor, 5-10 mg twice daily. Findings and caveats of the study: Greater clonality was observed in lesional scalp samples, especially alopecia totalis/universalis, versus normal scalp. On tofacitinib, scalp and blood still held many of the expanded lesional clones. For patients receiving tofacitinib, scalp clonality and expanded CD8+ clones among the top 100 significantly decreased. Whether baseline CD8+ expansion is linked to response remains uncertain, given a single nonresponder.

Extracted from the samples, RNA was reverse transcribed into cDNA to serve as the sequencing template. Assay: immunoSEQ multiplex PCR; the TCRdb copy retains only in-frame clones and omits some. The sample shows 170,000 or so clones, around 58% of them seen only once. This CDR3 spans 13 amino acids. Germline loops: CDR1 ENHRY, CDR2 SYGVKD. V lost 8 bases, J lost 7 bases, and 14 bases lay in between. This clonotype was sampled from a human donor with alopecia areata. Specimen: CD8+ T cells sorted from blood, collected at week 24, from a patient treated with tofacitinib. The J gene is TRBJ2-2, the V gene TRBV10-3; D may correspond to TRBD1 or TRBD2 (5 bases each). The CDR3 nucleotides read TGTGCCATCTTCGGGGCCGAGGGCGGGGAGCTGTTTTTT. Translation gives CAIFGAEGGELFF.